A selection of T cell receptor beta chains follows, all from one sample in a study of PD-1 blockade in classical Hodgkin lymphoma. Assay used: immunoSEQ multiplex PCR; TCRdb lists only in-frame clones, some missing. Of tens of thousands of clones listed, over 75% are singletons. Sequenced here: peripheral blood mononuclear cells (PBMCs), sampled before the fourth cycle of nivolumab. These receptors came from a human donor with classical Hodgkin lymphoma. Each CDR3 is given with its conserved first and last residue. A D gene is named only where the DNA matches it firmly. A clone size is listed for some rows: how often the clone was seen (once, few, many), or a class if it is expanded.

d_call clone_size j_call v_call cdr3_aa cdr3_nt
. once TRBJ2-6 TRBV7-3 CASSPQTSAGANVLTF TGTGCCAGCAGCCCGCAAACTAGTGCTGGGGCCAACGTCCTGACTTTC
TRBD2 . TRBJ2-3 TRBV7-8 CASSPGGDTQYF TGTGCCAGCAGTCCCGGGGGGGATACGCAGTATTTT
TRBD1 . TRBJ2-1 TRBV6-1 CASRTGGSGDEQFF TGTGCCAGCAGAACAGGGGGCTCAGGTGATGAGCAGTTCTTC
. . TRBJ1-1 TRBV6-5 CASRLSAGTEAFF TGTGCCAGCAGGCTCTCGGCAGGGACTGAAGCTTTCTTT
. . TRBJ2-7 TRBV7-9 CASSQGQESYEQYF TGTGCCAGCAGCCAAGGGCAGGAGTCCTACGAGCAGTACTTC
TRBD1 . TRBJ2-3 TRBV5-8 CASSGGTGYDTQYF TGTGCCAGCAGCGGAGGGACAGGGTACGATACGCAGTATTTT
. medium-sized TRBJ2-3 TRBV7-3 CASSQYGGTPFTDTQYF TGTGCCAGCAGCCAATACGGGGGGACACCCTTCACAGATACGCAGTATTTT
. . TRBJ1-2 TRBV19 CASSTPGEANYGYTF TGTGCCAGTAGTACCCCGGGAGAGGCTAACTATGGCTACACCTTC
TRBD2 . TRBJ2-7 TRBV7-9 CASSTGTSGNSRQYF TGTGCCAGCAGCACTGGGACTAGCGGGAACTCTAGGCAGTACTTC
TRBD1 few TRBJ1-2 TRBV11-2 CASSSGTGAYYTF TGTGCCAGCAGCTCCGGGACAGGGGCCTACTACACCTTC
. . TRBJ1-2 TRBV19 CASSNPLHYGYTF TGTGCCAGTAGTAACCCTCTTCATTATGGCTACACCTTC
TRBD1 . TRBJ2-7 TRBV19 CASSPRTGPYEQYF TGTGCCAGTAGTCCAAGGACAGGCCCCTACGAGCAGTACTTC
TRBD2 . TRBJ2-3 TRBV7-6 CASSPSGGLTDTQYF TGTGCCAGCAGCCCTAGCGGGGGGTTAACAGATACGCAGTATTTT
. . TRBJ2-1 TRBV7-2 CASSLLATYNEQFF TGTGCCAGCAGCTTGCTAGCAACGTACAATGAGCAGTTCTTC
. . TRBJ1-3 TRBV28 CASSSTGPGNTIYF TGTGCCAGCAGTTCCACAGGGCCTGGAAACACCATATATTTT
TRBD1 . TRBJ1-1 TRBV19 CASSTGVGTEAFF TGTGCCAGTAGCACAGGGGTGGGGACTGAAGCTTTCTTT
. . TRBJ1-1 TRBV6-1 CASRLGQNTEAFF TGTGCCAGCCGATTAGGGCAGAACACTGAAGCTTTCTTT
. . TRBJ2-3 TRBV7-3 CASSRYGSDTQYF TGTGCCAGCAGCCGCTATGGGTCAGATACGCAGTATTTT
TRBD2 . TRBJ2-2 TRBV27 CASSTASGTNTGELFF TGTGCCAGCAGTACCGCTAGCGGGACGAACACCGGGGAGCTGTTTTTT
. once TRBJ2-5 TRBV29-1 CSVDGSQGYQETQYF TGCAGCGTTGATGGGAGTCAGGGATACCAAGAGACCCAGTACTTC
TRBD1 . TRBJ1-2 TRBV29-1 CSAAGQGDYGYTF TGCAGCGCCGCCGGACAGGGGGACTATGGCTACACCTTC
. . TRBJ1-2 TRBV9 CASSVLSGEGGYTF TGTGCCAGCAGCGTACTATCTGGGGAGGGCGGCTACACCTTC
. . TRBJ1-1 TRBV7-3 CASSLEANTEAFF TGTGCCAGCAGCTTAGAGGCTAACACTGAAGCTTTCTTT
. few TRBJ2-3 TRBV13 CASSIRTSTDTQYF TGTGCCAGCAGCATAAGGACTAGCACAGATACGCAGTATTTT
. . TRBJ1-2 TRBV6-5 CASSPTLVNYGYTF TGTGCCAGCAGTCCAACGTTGGTTAACTATGGCTACACCTTC
TRBD2 . TRBJ2-1 TRBV5-1 CASSFTSGYNEQFF TGCGCCAGCAGCTTTACTAGCGGGTACAATGAGCAGTTCTTC
. . TRBJ2-6 TRBV6-8 CASSNCVPYDKSRANVLTF TGTGCCAGCAGTAACTGCGTGCCTTACGACAAAAGTCGGGCCAACGTCCTGACTTTC
. . TRBJ2-7 TRBV5-4 CASSFGLGVEVYEQYF TGTGCCAGCAGCTTTGGTTTGGGGGTCGAAGTCTACGAGCAGTACTTC
. few TRBJ1-2 TRBV5-1 CASSSFTRGGSPPYHYGYTF TGCGCCAGCAGCTCTTTCACACGAGGTGGGAGCCCTCCTTACCACTATGGCTACACCTTC
. . TRBJ2-7 TRBV27 CASSSVTNSYEQYF TGTGCCAGCAGTTCGGTTACCAACTCCTACGAGCAGTACTTC
TRBD2 . TRBJ2-3 TRBV11-3 CASSDRTSATQYF TGTGCCAGCAGCGATCGGACTAGCGCTACGCAGTATTTT
TRBD1 . TRBJ1-2 TRBV7-9 CASSPHRDRGRANYGYTF TGTGCCAGCAGCCCCCACCGGGACAGGGGCCGAGCTAACTATGGCTACACCTTC
TRBD1 . TRBJ1-2 TRBV19 CASAANTGVFSF TGTGCCAGCGCCGCGAATACAGGGGTCTTCTCCTTC
. . TRBJ2-3 TRBV5-4 CASSPSGATDTQYF TGTGCCAGCAGCCCCTCGGGGGCCACAGATACGCAGTATTTT
. . TRBJ2-5 TRBV7-2 CASSLVYRLDAEETQYF TGTGCCAGCAGCTTAGTATACCGTCTGGACGCAGAAGAGACCCAGTACTTC
. . TRBJ1-3 TRBV19 CASTGTQLISGNTIYF TGTGCCAGTACGGGGACCCAACTGATATCTGGAAACACCATATATTTT
TRBD2 . TRBJ2-1 TRBV2 CASRTSGGWNEQFF TGTGCCAGCAGGACCAGCGGGGGGTGGAATGAGCAGTTCTTC
. . TRBJ1-4 TRBV15 CATATGSATNEKLFF TGTGCCACCGCCACAGGGAGTGCAACTAATGAAAAACTGTTTTTT
TRBD2 . TRBJ2-4 TRBV7-9 CASRPSGGAVIGANIQYF TGTGCCAGCAGGCCTAGCGGGGGGGCCGTGATTGGGGCGAACATTCAGTACTTC
TRBD1 once TRBJ2-7 TRBV25-1 CATRDRGNREQYF TGTGCTACTCGGGACAGGGGAAATCGCGAGCAGTACTTC
TRBD1 . TRBJ1-1 TRBV30 CAWSGETGTKQAFF TGTGCCTGGAGTGGTGAGACAGGGACTAAGCAAGCTTTCTTT
. . TRBJ2-7 TRBV7-8 CASSLRGTYEQYF TGTGCCAGCAGCCTAAGGGGTACCTACGAGCAGTACTTC
. . TRBJ2-2 TRBV6-5 CASSYRGMGNTGELFF TGTGCCAGCAGCTACAGAGGCATGGGGAACACCGGGGAGCTGTTTTTT
. few TRBJ1-1 TRBV19 CASTFGLYHTEAFF TGTGCCAGTACCTTCGGGTTGTATCACACTGAAGCTTTCTTT
. . TRBJ1-1 TRBV9 CASSVFKWGNNTEAFF TGTGCCAGCAGCGTATTTAAGTGGGGCAATAATACTGAAGCTTTCTTT
TRBD2 . TRBJ2-7 TRBV7-2 CATSGTSSYEQYF TGTGCCACCTCCGGGACTAGCTCCTACGAGCAGTACTTC
. . TRBJ1-2 TRBV18 CASSPSQGSPLGYTF TGTGCCAGCTCACCGTCGCAGGGGTCTCCTCTTGGCTACACCTTC
. . TRBJ2-3 TRBV13 CASTTFGGDISFIDTQYF TGTGCCAGCACCACCTTTGGAGGGGACATTTCATTCATCGATACGCAGTATTTT
. . TRBJ1-1 TRBV7-9 CASRETLGVRRQLNTEAFF TGTGCCAGCAGGGAAACCCTGGGGGTTAGGAGACAACTAAACACTGAAGCTTTCTTT
TRBD1 . TRBJ2-7 TRBV10-3 CAISHGGQGRSYEQYF TGTGCCATCAGCCACGGAGGACAGGGCCGCTCCTACGAGCAGTACTTC
. . TRBJ1-4 TRBV2 CASSEGGLTGEKLFF TGTGCCAGCAGTGAAGGGGGACTGACTGGGGAAAAACTGTTTTTT
. . TRBJ1-2 TRBV25-1 CASSEIVFYGYTF TGTGCCAGCAGTGAAATCGTGTTCTATGGCTACACCTTC
TRBD1 . TRBJ2-1 TRBV15 CATSRIFSEDRGYNEQFF TGTGCCACCAGCAGAATCTTCTCCGAGGACAGGGGGTACAATGAGCAGTTCTTC
. . TRBJ2-3 TRBV14 CASSPFPGALPDTQYF TGTGCCAGCAGCCCTTTTCCGGGGGCCTTACCAGATACGCAGTATTTT
. . TRBJ2-3 TRBV10-3 CAISDESTDTQYF TGTGCCATCAGTGATGAGTCGACAGATACGCAGTATTTT